This T cell receptor (beta chain) emerged from a study of T cells in Graves' hyperthyroidism and ophthalmopathy. Study overall: Upon initial diagnosis and before any treatment, peripheral blood was collected. Findings and limits, study-wide: Ophthalmopathy could be told apart from stable hyperthyroidism with a 13 V-J model.

The TCR beta CDR3 regions underwent amplification using RNA transcripts as the source. The study used the HTBI primer set for a first-round RT-PCR of the TCR CDR3. TCRdb redid the calling of the multiplex PCR reads with MiXCR, one entry per CDR3 protein. The sample lists roughly 260,000 distinct CDR3 sequences, 13% to 15% seen once, with about an eighth in the top ten. Clinical symptoms, serum thyroxine, TRAb, thyroid ultrasound and orbital computed tomography informed diagnoses. A sample of blood taken at first hyperthyroidism diagnosis preceded any ophthalmopathy symptoms. This clonotype was detected ten times or more. The target antigen is unknown. The CDR3 covers 14 residues. The V end was cut by 5 bases, the J end by 11 bases, with 21 bases between. The germline V gene has CDR1 PRHDT and CDR2 FYEKMQ (reference sequence).

The clonotype originates from a woman aged 40 to 49 with Graves' hyperthyroidism that later progressed to Graves' ophthalmopathy. The rearrangement uses TRBV13 and TRBJ1-1; possible D gene TRBD1, 6 bases. Sequencing used blood. CDR3 residues: CASSPQYRVQDAFF. CDR3 coding DNA: TGTGCCAGCAGCCCTCAATACAGGGTACAGGACGCTTTCTTT.